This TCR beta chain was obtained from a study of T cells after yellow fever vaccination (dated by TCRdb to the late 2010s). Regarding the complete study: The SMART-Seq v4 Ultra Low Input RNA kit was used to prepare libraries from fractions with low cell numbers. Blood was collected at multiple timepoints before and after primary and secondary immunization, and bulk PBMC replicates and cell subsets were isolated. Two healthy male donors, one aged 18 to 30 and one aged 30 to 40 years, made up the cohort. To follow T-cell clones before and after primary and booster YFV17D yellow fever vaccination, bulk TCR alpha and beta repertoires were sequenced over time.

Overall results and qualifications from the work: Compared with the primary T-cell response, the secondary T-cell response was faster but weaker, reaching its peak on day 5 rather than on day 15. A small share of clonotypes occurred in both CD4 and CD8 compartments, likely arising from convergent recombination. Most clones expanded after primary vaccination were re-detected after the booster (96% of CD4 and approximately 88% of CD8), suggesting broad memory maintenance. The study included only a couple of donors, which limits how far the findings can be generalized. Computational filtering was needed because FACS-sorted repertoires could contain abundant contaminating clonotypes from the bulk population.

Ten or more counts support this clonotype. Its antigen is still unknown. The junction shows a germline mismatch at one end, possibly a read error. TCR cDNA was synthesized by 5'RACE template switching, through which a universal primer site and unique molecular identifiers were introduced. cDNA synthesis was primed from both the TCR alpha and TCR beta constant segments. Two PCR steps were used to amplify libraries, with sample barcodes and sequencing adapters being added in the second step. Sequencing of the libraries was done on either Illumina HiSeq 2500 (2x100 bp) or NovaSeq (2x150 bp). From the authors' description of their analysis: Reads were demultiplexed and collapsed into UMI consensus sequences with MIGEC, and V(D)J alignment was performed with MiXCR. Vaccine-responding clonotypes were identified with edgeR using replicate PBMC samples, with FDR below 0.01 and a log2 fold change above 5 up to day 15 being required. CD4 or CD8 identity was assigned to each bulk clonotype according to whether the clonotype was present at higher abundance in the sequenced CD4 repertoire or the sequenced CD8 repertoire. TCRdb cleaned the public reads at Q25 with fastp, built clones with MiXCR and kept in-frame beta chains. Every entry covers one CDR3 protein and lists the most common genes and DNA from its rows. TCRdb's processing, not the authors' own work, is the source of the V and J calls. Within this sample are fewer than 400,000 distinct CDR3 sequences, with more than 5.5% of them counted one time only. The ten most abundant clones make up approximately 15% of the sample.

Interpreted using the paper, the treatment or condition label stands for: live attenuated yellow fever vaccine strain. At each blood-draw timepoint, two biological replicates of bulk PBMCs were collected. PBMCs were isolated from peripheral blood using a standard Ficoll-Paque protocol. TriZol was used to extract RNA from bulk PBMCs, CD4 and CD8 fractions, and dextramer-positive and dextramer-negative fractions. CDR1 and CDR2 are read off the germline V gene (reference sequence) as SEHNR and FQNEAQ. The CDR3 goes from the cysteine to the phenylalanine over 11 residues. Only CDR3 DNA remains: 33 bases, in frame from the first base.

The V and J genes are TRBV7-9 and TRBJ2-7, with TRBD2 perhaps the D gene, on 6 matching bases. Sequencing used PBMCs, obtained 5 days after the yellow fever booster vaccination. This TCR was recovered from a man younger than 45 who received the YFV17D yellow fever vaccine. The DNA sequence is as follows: TGTGCCAGCAGCCCACAGGAGGGGCCTCTCTTC. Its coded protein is CASSPQEGPLF.